The clone carrying this TCR beta chain was counted a few times. What it binds is not known. The sample belongs to a study of beta chain features in type 1 diabetes. Study conclusions and caveats: Patients and controls would be equally affected if PCR favored shorter templates. Moderately but significantly shorter TCRB CDR3s were found in Type 1 diabetes patients in all four CD4+ subsets.

Germline loops: CDR1 SNHLY, CDR2 FYNNEI. The CDR3 has 14 residues. V trimming: 5 bases; J trimming: 1 base; junction bases outside the gene matches: 4. The study reverse transcribed the entire isolated RNA, so it sequenced expressed TCRB transcripts. Sequenced by immunoSEQ multiplex PCR; TCRdb stores in-frame clones only, minus some. The sample lists about 700,000 clones, 13% occurring once. This receptor was obtained from a man aged 18 to 29 with type 1 diabetes. This rearrangement joins TRBV2 to TRBJ1-1; 7 bases are a match to TRBD1. The sequenced material came from naive CD4+ T cells from blood. The CDR3, as DNA: TGTGCCAGCAGTCAACAGGGGCCGAACACTGAAGCTTTCTTT. Amino acid sequence: CASSQQGPNTEAFF.